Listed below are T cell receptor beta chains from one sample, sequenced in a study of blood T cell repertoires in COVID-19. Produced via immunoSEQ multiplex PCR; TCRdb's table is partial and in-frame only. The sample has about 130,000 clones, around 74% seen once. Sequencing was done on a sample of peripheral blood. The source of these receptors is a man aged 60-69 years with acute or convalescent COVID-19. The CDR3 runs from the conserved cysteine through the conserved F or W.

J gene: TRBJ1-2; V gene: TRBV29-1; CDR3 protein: CSAGTGGFYGYTF
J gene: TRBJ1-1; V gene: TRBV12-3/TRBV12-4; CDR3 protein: CASSRDRSPEAFF
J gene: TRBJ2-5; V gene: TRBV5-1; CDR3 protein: CASRVAGGVQETQYF
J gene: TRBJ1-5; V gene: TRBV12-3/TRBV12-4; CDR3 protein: CASKTGAQPQHF
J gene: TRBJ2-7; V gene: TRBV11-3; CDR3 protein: CASSLTRGKAYEQYF
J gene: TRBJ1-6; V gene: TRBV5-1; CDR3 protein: CASSPEQGTSPLHF
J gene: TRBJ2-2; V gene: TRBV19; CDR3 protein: CASRTGTWTGELFF
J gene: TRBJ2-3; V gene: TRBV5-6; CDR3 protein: CASSPPWAGGPKDTQYF
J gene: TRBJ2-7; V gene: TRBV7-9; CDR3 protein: CASSPNGEVVAGPHYEQYF
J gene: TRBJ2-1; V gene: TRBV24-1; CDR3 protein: CATNGESNEQFF
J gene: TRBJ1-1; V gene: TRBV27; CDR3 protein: CASSLYPPFFSTFPEAFF
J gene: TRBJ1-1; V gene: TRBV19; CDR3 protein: CASSSYGTGITEAFF
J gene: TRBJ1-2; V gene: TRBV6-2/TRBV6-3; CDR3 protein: CASSYQNKGSVPNGYTF
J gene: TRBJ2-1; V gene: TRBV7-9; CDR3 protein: CASTPGGYNEQFF
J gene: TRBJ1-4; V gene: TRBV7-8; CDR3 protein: CASSLVIGRTTNEKLFF
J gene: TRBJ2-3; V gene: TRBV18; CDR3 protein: CASSPKQGAKDTQYF
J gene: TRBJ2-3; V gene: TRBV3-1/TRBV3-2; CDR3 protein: CASSQRTSDTDTQYF
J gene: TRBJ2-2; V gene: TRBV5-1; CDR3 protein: CASSFGTTDTGELFF
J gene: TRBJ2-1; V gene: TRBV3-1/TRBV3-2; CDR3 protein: CASSQPQLAGGVNEQFF
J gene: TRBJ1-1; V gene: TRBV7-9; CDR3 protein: CASRPGQGNTEAFF
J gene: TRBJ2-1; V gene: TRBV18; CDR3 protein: CASSPRNSREQFF
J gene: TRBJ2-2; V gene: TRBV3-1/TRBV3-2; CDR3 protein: CASSQGSGELFF
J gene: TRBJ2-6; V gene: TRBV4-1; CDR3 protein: CASSQGTTNSGANVLTF
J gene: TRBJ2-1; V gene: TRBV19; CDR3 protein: CASSRSGLSSYNEQFF
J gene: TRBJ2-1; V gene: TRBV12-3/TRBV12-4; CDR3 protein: CASSPGTSKVQFF
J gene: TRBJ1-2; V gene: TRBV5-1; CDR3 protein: CASSYGGLPGHNYGYTF
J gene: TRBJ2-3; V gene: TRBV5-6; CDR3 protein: CASSLGLAGGVDTQYF
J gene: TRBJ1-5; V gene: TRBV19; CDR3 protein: CASSITGYSNQPQHF
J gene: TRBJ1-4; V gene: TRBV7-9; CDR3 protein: CASSLGVGGEKLFF
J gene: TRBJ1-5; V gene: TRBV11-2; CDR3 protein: CASSLVSGQPQHF
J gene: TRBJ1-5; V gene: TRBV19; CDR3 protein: CASSSSRVKPQHF
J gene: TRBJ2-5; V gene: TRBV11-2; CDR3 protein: CASSHLLAGQETQYF
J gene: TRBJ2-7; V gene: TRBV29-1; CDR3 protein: CSVVNKASGMGEQYF
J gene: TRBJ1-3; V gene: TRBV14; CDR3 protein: CASSRAGTGARYSGNTIYF
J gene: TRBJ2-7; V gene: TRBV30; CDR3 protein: CAWKDRAEQYF
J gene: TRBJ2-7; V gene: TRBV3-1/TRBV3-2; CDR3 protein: CASSPRGRRASSYEQYF
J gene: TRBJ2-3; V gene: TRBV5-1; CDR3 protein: CASSPSSRWTDTQYF
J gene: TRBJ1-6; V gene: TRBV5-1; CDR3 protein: CASSSRSVGTFSYNSPLHF
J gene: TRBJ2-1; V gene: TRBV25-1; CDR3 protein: CASGRQVGNNEQFF
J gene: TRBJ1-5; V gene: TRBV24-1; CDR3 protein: CATSGSEQGAGQPQHF
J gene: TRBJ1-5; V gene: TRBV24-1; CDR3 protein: CATSQPGEGNQPQHF
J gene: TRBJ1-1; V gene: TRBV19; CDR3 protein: CASSTDRAGAPEAFF
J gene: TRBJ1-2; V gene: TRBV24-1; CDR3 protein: CATSEGQNYGYTF
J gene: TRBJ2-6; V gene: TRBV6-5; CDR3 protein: CASRPDSSGANVLTF
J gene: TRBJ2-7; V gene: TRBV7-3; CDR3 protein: CASSFGTSGGEDSYEQYF
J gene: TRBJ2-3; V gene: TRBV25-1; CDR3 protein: CARTGTRGPTDTQYF
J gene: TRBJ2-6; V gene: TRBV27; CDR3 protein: CASSLFSGVGRQGASGANVLTF
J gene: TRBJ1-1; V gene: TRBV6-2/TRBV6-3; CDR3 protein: CASSARLSKNTEAFF
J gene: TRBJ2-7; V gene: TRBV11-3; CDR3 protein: CASSPTTLSSYEQYF
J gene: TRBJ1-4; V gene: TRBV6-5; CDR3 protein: CASSYSYRVGEKLFF
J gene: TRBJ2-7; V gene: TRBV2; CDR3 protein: CASSLQGLSSYEQYF